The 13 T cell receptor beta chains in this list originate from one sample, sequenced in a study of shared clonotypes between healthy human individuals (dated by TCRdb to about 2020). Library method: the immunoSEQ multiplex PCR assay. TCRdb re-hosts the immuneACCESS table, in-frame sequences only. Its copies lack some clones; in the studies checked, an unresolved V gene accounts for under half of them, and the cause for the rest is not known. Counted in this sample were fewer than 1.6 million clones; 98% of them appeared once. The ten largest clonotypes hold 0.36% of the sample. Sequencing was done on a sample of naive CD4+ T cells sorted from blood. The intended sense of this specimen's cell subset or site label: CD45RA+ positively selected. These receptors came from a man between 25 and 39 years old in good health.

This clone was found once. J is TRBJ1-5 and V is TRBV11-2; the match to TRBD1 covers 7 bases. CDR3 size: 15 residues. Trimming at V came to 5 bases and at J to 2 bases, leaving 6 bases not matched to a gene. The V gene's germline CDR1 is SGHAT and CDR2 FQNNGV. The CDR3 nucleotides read TGTGCCAGCAGCCGAGACAGGGTAGGCAATCAGCCCCAGCATTTT. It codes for CASSRDRVGNQPQHF.

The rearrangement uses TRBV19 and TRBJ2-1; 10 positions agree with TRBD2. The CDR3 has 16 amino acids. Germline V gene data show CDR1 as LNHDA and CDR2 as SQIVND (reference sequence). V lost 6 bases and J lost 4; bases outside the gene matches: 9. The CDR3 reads CASRPLAGEGYNEQFF. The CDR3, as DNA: TGTGCCAGTAGACCCCTAGCGGGAGAGGGGTACAATGAGCAGTTCTTC.

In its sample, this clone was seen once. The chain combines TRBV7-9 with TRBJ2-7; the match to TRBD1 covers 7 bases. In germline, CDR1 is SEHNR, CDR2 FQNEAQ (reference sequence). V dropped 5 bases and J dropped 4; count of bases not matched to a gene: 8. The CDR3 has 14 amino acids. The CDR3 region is CASSQKRGRYEQYF. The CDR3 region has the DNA TGTGCCAGCAGCCAGAAGAGGGGGCGGTACGAGCAGTACTTC.

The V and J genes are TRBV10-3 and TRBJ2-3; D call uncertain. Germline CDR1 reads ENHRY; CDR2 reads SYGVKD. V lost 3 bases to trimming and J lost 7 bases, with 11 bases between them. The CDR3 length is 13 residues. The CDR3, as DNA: TGTGCCATCAGTGACTCGGCCAGTAATACGCAGTATTTT. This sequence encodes CAISDSASNTQYF.

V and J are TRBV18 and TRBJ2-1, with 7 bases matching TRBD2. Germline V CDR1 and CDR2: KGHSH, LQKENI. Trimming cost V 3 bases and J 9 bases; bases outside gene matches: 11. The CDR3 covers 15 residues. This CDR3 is CASSPRREGQGEQFF. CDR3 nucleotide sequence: TGTGCCAGCTCACCTCGCAGGGAGGGTCAGGGTGAGCAGTTCTTC.

The CDR3 spells CASSQVLATNYGYTF. CDR3 in DNA: TGCGCCAGCAGCCAAGTCTTGGCGACGAACTATGGCTACACCTTC. The chain is built from TRBV4-1 and TRBJ1-2; D is uncertain. Looked up from germline, CDR1 is MGHRA and CDR2 is YSYEKL. This CDR3 is 15 amino acids long. With 1 base removed from V and 2 bases from J, the gap between germline ends came to 11 bases.

The CDR3 DNA reads as TGTGCCAGCAGCAGACCATGGGACGTTTGGATCCTGGAGACCCAGTACTTC. Protein: CASSRPWDVWILETQYF. The gene calls are TRBV6-4 and TRBJ2-5; D possibly matches TRBD1 or TRBD2 (5 bases each). The CDR3 totals 17 residues. The ends were cut back, 6 bases at V and 5 bases at J, with 25 bases in the middle. The germline gives CDR1 MRHNA, CDR2 SNTAGT.

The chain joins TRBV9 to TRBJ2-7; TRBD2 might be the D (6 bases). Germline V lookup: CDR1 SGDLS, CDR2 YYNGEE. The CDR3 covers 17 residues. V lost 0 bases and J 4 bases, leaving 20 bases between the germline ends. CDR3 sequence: CASSVDLSGGIVYEQYF. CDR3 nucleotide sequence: TGTGCCAGCAGCGTAGACTTGTCGGGCGGGATCGTTTACGAGCAGTACTTC. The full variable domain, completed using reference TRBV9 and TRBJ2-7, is DSGVTQTPKHLITATGQRVTLRCSPRSGDLSVYWYQQSLDQGLQFLIQYYNGEERAKGNILERFSAQQFPDLHSELNLSSLELGDSALYFCASSVDLSGGIVYEQYFGPGTRLTVT.

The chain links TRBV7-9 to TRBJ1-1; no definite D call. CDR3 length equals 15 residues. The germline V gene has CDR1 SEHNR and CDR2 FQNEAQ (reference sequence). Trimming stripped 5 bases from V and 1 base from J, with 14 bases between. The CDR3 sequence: CASSGLGSRNTEAFF. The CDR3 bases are TGTGCCAGCAGCGGCTTAGGATCCCGGAACACTGAAGCTTTCTTT. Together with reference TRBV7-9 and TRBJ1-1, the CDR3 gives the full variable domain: DTGVSQNPRHKITKRGQNVTFRCDPISEHNRLYWYRQTLGQGPEFLTYFQNEAQLEKSRLLSDRFSAERPKGSFSTLEIQRTEQGDSAMYLCASSGLGSRNTEAFFGQGTRLTVV.

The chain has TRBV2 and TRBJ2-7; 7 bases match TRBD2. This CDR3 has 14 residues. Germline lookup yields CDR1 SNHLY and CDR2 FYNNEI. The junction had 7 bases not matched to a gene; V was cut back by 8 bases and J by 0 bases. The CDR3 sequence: CASDRLAASYEQYF. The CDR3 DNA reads TGTGCCAGCGACCGACTAGCCGCCTCCTACGAGCAGTACTTC.

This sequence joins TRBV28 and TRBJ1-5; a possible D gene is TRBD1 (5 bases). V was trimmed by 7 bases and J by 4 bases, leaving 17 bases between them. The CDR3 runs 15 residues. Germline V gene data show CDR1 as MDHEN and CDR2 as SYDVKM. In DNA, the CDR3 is TGTGCCAGCATCATTGGGGGTGTGGGGAATCAGCCCCAGCATTTT. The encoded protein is CASIIGGVGNQPQHF.

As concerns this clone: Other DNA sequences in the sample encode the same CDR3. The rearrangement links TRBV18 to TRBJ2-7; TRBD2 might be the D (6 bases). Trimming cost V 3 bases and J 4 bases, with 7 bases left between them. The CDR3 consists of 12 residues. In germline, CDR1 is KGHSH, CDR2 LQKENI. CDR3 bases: TGTGCCAGCTCACCTGGGGGGTACGAGCAGTACTTC. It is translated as CASSPGGYEQYF.

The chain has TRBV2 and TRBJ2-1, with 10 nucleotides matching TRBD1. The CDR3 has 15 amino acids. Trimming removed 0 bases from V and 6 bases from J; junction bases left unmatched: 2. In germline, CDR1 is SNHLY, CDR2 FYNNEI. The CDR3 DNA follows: TGTGCCAGCAGTGAAGCGTGGACAGGGGGCAATGAGCAGTTCTTC. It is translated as CASSEAWTGGNEQFF.